This TCR beta chain derives from a study of vaccination effects on CD4 cells after COVID-19. Germline CDR1 reads SGHTA; CDR2 reads FQGNSA. V lost 6 bases, J lost 3 bases, and 13 bases lay in between. The CDR3 contains 14 residues. After expansion with viral peptide pools in the ViraFEST assay, antigen-specific CD4+ T cells were sequenced. CD4+ T cells were isolated after about eleven days of culture. The healthy vaccine recipients, who had no prior SARS-CoV-2 infection, showed negative nucleocapsid antibodies. IL-2 medium was substituted for half the medium on days 3 and 7. Notes on this clone: The target antigen is unknown.

Clones were read by immunoSEQ multiplex PCR, and TCRdb kept only the in-frame ones, dropping some. The table shows 55,000 to 80,000 clones, with 80% occurring only once. The chain has TRBV7-2 and TRBJ2-3; a weak D match, TRBD2 (7 bases). The specimen comprised CD4+ T cells from PBMCs cultured with SARS-CoV-2 spike peptides, sampled before COVID-19 vaccination. The TCR sequence derives from a human donor who received a COVID-19 vaccine. CDR3 sequence reads: CASSRGGGTDTQYF. The CDR3 bases are TGTGCCAGCAGTAGGGGGGGTGGAACAGATACGCAGTATTTT.